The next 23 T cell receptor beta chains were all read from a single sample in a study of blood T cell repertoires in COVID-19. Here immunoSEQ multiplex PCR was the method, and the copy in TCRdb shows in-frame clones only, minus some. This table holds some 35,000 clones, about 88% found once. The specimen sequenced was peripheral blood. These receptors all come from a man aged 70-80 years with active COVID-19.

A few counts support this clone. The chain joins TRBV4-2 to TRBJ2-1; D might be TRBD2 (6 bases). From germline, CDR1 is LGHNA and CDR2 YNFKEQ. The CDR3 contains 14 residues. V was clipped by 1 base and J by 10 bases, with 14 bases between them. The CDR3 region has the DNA TGTGCCAGCAGCCAAGCCCTCGGGACTCGGGAGCAGTTCTTC. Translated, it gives CASSQALGTREQFF.

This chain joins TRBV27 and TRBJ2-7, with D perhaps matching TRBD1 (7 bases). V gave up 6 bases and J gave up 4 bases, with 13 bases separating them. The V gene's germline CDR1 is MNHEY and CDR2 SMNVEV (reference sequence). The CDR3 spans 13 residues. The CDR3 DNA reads TGTGCCAGCAGCCCGACAGGGAGGTACGAGCAGTACTTC. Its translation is CASSPTGRYEQYF.

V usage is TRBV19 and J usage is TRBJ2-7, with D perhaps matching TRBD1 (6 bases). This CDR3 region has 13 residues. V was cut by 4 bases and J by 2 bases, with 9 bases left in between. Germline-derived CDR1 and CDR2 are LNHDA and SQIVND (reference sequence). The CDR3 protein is CASSRSGAYEQYF. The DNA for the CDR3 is TGTGCCAGTAGTAGATCAGGGGCCTACGAGCAGTACTTC.

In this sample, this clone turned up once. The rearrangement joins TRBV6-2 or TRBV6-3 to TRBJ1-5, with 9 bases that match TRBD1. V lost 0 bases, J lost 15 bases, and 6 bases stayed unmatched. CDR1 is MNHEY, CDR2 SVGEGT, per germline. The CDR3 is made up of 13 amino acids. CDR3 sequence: CASSYSGTGIGHF. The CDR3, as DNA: TGTGCCAGCAGTTACTCGGGGACAGGGATTGGGCATTTT.

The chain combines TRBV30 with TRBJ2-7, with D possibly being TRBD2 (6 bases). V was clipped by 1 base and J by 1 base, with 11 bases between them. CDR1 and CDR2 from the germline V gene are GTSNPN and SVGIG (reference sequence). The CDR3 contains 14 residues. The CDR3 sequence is CAWSGASASYEQYF. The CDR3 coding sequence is TGTGCCTGGAGTGGTGCTAGCGCGTCCTACGAGCAGTACTTC.

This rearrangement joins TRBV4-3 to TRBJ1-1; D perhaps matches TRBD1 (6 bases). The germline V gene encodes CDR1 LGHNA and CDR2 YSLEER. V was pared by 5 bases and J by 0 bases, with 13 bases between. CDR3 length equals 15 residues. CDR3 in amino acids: CASSYRGGLNTEAFF. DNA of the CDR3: TGCGCCAGCAGCTACCGAGGGGGTCTGAACACTGAAGCTTTCTTT.

CDR3 region: CASSQDYSTDTQYF. CDR3 nucleotides: TGTGCCAGCAGCCAGGACTATAGCACAGATACGCAGTATTTT. The chain joins TRBV14 to TRBJ2-3; perhaps TRBD2 as D (6 bases). Looked up from germline, CDR1 is SGHDN and CDR2 is FVKESK. Trimming pared 3 bases from V and 0 bases from J, leaving 7 bases between. This CDR3 spans 14 amino acids.

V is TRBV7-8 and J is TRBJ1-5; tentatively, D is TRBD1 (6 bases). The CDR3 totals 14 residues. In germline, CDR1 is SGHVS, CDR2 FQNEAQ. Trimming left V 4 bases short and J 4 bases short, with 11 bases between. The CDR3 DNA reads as TGTGCCAGCAGCTCGGACAGACTAAATCAGCCCCAGCATTTT. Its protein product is CASSSDRLNQPQHF.

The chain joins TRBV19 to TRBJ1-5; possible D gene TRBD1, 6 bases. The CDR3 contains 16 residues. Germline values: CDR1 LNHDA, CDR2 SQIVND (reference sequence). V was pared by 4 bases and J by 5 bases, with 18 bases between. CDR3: CASSRRGAREDQPQHF. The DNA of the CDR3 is TGTGCCAGTAGTAGACGGGGGGCCCGAGAGGATCAGCCCCAGCATTTT.

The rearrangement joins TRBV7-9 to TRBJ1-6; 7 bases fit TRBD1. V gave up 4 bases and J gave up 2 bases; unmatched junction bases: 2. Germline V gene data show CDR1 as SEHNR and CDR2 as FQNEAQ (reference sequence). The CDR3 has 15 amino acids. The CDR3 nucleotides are TGTGCCAGCAGCTCAGGGGGGACCTATAATTCACCCCTCCACTTT. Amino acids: CASSSGGTYNSPLHF.

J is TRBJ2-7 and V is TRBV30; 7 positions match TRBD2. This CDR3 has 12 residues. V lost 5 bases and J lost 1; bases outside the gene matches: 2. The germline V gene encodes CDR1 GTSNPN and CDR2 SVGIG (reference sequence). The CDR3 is CAWGGGSYEQYF. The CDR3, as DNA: TGTGCCTGGGGGGGAGGGTCCTACGAGCAGTACTTC.

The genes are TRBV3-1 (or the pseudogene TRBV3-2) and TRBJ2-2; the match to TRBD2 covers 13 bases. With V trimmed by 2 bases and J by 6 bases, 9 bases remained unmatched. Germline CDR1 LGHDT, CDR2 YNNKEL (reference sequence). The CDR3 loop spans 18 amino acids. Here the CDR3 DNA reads TGTGCCAGCAGCCAACGACTAGCGGGAGGTCCGGGGTCCGGGGAGCTGTTTTTT. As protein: CASSQRLAGGPGSGELFF.

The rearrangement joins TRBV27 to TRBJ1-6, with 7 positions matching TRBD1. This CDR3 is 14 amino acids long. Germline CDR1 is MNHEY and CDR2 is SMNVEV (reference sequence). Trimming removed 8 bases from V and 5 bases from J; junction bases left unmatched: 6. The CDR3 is CASGRDRNNSPLHF. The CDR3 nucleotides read TGTGCCAGCGGCCGGGACAGAAATAATTCACCCCTCCACTTT.

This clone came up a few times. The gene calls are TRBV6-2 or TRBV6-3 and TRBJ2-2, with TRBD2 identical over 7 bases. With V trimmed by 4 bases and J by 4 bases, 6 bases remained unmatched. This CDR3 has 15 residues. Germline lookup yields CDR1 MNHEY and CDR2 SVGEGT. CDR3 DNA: TGTGCCAGCAGTTGGGGGGGGACGGGCACCGGGGAGCTGTTTTTT. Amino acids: CASSWGGTGTGELFF.

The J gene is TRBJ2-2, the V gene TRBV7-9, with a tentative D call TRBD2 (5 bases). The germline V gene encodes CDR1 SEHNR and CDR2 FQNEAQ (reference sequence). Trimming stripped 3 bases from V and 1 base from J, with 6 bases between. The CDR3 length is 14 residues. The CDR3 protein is CASSFEGNTGELFF. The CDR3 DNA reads TGTGCCAGCAGCTTCGAGGGGAACACCGGGGAGCTGTTTTTT.

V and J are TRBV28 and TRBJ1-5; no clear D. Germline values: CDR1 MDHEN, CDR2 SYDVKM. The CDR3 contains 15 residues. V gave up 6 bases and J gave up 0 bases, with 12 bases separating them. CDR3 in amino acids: CASSPTGYSNQPQHF. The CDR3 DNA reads TGTGCCAGCAGCCCGACGGGTTATAGCAATCAGCCCCAGCATTTT.

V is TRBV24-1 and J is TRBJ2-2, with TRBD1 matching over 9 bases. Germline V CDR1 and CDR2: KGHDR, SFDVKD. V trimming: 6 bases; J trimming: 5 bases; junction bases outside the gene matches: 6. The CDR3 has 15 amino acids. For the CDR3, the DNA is TGTGCCACCAGTCCCTCGACAGGGGGGACCGGGGAGCTGTTTTTT. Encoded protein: CATSPSTGGTGELFF.

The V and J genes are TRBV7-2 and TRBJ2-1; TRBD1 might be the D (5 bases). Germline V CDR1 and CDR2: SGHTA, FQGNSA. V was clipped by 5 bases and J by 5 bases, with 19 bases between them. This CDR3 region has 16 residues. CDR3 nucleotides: TGTGCCAGCAGCCCTTCCAAATGGGGCGACAACAATGAGCAGTTCTTC. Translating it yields CASSPSKWGDNNEQFF.

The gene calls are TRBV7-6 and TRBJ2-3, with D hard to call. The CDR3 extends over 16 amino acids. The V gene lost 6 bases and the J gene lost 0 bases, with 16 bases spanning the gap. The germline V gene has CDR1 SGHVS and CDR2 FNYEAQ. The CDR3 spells CASSSLPTLSTDTQYF. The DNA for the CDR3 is TGTGCCAGCAGTTCTCTTCCTACCCTAAGCACAGATACGCAGTATTTT.

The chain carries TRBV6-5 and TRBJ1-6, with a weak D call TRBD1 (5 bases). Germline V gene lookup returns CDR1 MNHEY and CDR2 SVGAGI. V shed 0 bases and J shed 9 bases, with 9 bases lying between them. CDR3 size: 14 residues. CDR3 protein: CASSYSGGLSPLHF. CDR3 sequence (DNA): TGTGCCAGCAGTTACTCGGGGGGACTTTCACCCCTCCACTTT.

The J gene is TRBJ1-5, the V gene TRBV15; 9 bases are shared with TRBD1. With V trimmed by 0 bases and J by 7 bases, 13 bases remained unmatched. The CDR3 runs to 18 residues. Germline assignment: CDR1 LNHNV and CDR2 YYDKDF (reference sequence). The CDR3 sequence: CATSRDQVGTGSYQPQHF. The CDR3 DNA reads TGTGCCACCAGCAGAGATCAGGTAGGGACAGGGAGTTACCAGCCCCAGCATTTT.

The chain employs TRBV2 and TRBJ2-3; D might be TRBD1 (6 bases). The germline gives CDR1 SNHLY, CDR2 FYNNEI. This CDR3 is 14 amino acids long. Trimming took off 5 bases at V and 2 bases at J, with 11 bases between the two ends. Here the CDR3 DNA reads TGTGCCAGCAGTTACAGGGTCCCCACAGATACGCAGTATTTT. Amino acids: CASSYRVPTDTQYF. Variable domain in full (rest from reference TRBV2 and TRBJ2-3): EPEVTQTPSHQVTQMGQEVILRCVPISNHLYFYWYRQILGQKVEFLVSFYNNEISEKSEIFDDQFSVERPDGSNFTLKIRSTKLEDSAMYFCASSYRVPTDTQYFGPGTRLTVL.

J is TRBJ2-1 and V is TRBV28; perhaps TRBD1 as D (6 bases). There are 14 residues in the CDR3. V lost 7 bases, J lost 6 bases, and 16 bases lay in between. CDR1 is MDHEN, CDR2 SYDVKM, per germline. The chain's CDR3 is CASTGEIVVNEQFF. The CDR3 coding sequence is TGTGCCAGCACAGGGGAAATAGTCGTCAATGAGCAGTTCTTC. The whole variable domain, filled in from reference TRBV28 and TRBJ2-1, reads DVKVTQSSRYLVKRTGEKVFLECVQDMDHENMFWYRQDPGLGLRLIYFSYDVKMKEKGDIPEGYSVSREKKERFSLILESASTNQTSMYLCASTGEIVVNEQFFGPGTRLTVL.